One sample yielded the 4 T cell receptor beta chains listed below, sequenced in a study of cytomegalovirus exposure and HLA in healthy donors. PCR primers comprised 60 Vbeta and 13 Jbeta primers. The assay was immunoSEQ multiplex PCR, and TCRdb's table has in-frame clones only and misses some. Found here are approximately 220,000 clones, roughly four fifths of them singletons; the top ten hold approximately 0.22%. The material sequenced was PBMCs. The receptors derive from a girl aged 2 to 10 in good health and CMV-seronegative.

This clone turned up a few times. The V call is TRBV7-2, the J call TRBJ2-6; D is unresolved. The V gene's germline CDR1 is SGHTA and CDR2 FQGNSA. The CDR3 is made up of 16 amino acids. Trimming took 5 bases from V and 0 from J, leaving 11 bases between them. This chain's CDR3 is CASSPVRFSGANVLTF. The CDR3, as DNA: TGTGCCAGCAGCCCGGTCCGTTTCTCTGGGGCCAACGTCCTGACTTTC. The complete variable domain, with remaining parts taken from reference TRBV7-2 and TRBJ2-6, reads GAGVSQSPSNKVTEKGKDVELRCDPISGHTALYWYRQSLGQGLEFLIYFQGNSAPDKSGLPSDRFSAERTGGSVSTLTIQRTQQEDSAVYLCASSPVRFSGANVLTFGAGSRLTVL.

CDR3: CASRKRGNTEAFF. The CDR3 DNA reads as TGTGCCAGCAGGAAGCGAGGGAACACTGAAGCTTTCTTT. The rearrangement joins TRBV7-9 to TRBJ1-1; D is unclear. The CDR3 sequence is 13 residues long. V dropped 6 bases and J dropped 1 base, with 9 bases sitting between them. The germline V gene encodes CDR1 SEHNR and CDR2 FQNEAQ (reference sequence).

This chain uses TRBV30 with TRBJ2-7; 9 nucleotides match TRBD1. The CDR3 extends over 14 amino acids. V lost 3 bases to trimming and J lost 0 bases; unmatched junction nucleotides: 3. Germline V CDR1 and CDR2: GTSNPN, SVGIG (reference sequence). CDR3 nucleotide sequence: TGTGCCTGGAGGGACAGGGGAACCTCCTACGAGCAGTACTTC. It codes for CAWRDRGTSYEQYF.

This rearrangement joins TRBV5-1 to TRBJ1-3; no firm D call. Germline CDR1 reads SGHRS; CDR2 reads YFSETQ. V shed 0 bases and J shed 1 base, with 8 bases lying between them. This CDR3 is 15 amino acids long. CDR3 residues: CASSLDGESGNTIYF. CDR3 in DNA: TGCGCCAGCAGCTTGGACGGGGAATCTGGAAACACCATATATTTT. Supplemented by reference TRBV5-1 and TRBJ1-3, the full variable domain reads KAGVTQTPRYLIKTRGQQVTLSCSPISGHRSVSWYQQTPGQGLQFLFEYFSETQRNKGNFPGRFSGRQFSNSRSEMNVSTLELGDSALYLCASSLDGESGNTIYFGEGSWLTVV.